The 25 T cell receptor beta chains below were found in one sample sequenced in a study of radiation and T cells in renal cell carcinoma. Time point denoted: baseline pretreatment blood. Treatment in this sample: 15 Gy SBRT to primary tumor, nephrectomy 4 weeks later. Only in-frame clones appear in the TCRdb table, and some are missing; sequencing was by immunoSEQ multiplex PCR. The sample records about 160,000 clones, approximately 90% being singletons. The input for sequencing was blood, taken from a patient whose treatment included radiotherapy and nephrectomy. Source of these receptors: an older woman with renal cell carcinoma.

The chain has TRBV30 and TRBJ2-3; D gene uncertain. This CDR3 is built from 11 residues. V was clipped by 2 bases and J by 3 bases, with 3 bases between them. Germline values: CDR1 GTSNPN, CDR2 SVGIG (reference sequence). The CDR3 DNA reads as TGTGCCTGGAGTAAAACAGATACGCAGTATTTT. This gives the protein CAWSKTDTQYF.

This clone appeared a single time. CDR3 residues: CASSVPGDRHEQYF. CDR3 sequence (DNA): TGTGCCAGCAGTGTTCCGGGCGACAGGCACGAGCAGTACTTC. This rearrangement joins TRBV28 to TRBJ2-7, with D tentatively TRBD1 (6 bases). Germline V gene sequence: CDR1 MDHEN, CDR2 SYDVKM. Deletions cut 5 bases from V and 5 bases from J, with 16 bases between. This CDR3 is built from 14 residues.

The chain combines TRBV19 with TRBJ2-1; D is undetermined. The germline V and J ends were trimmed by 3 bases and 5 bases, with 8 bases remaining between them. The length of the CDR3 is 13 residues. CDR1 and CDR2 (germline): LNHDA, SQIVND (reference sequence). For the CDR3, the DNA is TGTGCCAGTAGTATTGTCTACGACAATGAGCAGTTCTTC. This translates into CASSIVYDNEQFF.

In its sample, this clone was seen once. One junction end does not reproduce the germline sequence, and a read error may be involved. The CDR3 here is CASSSFLGTGGTGELFF. The CDR3, as DNA: TGTGCTAGCAGCTCTTTTCTCGGGACAGGGGGCACCGGGGAGCTGTTTTTT. This rearrangement joins TRBV7-7 to TRBJ2-2, with TRBD1 matching over 11 bases. This CDR3 has 17 amino acids. Germline loops: CDR1 SSHAT, CDR2 FNYEAQ (reference sequence).

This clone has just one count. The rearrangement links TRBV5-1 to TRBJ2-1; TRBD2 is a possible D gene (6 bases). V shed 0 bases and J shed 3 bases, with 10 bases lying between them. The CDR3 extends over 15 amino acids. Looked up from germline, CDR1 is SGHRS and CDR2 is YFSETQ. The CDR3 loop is CASSLAAGIYNEQFF. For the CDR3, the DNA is TGCGCCAGCAGCTTGGCGGCGGGAATCTACAATGAGCAGTTCTTC.

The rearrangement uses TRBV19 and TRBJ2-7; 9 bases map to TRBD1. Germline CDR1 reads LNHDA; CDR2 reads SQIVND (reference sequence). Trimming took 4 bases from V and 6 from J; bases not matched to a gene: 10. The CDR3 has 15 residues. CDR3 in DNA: TGTGCCAGTAGTACCCAACAGGGGGCGGCGGGCGAGCAGTACTTC. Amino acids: CASSTQQGAAGEQYF.

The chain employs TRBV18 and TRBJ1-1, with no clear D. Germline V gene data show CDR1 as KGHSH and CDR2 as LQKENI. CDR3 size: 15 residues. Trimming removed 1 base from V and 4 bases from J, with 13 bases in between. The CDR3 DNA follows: TGTGCCAGCTCACCACTTGAAGGGTTTGTCACTGAAGCTTTCTTT. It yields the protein CASSPLEGFVTEAFF.

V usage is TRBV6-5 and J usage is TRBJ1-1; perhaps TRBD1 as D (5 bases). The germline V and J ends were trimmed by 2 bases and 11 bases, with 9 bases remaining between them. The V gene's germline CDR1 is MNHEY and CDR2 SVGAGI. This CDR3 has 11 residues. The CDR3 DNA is TGTGCCAGCAGTTACAGGGGTGAGGCTTTCTTT. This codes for CASSYRGEAFF.

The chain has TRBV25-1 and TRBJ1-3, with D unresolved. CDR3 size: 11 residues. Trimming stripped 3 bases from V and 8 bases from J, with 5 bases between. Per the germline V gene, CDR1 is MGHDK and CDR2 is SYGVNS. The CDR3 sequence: CASSDGDTIYF. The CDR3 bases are TGTGCCAGCAGTGATGGGGACACCATATATTTT.

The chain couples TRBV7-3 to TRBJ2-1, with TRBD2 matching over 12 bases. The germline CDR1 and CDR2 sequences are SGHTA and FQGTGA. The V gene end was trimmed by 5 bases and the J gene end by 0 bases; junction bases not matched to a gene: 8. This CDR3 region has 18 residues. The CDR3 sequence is CASSDGPSGGASYNEQFF. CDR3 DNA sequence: TGTGCCAGCAGCGATGGGCCTAGCGGGGGGGCCTCCTACAATGAGCAGTTCTTC.

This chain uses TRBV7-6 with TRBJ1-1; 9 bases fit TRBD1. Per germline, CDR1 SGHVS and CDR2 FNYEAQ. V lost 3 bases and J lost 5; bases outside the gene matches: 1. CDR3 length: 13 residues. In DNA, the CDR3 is TGTGCCAGCAGCTTGACAGGGGGGACTGAAGCTTTCTTT. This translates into CASSLTGGTEAFF.

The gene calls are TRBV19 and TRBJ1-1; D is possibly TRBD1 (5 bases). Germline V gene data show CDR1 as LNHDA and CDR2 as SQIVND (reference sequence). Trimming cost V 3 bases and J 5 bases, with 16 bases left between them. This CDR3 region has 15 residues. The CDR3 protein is CASSIPGQDGTEAFF. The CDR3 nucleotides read TGTGCCAGTAGTATCCCAGGACAAGATGGAACTGAAGCTTTCTTT. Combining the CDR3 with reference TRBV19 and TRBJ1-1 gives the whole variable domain DGGITQSPKYLFRKEGQNVTLSCEQNLNHDAMYWYRQDPGQGLRLIYYSQIVNDFQKGDIAEGYSVSREKKESFPLTVTSAQKNPTAFYLCASSIPGQDGTEAFFGQGTRLTVV.

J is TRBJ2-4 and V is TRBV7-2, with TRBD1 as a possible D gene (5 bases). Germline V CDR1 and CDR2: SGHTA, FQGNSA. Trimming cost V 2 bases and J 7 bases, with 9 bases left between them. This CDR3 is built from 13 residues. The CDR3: CASSLSKGNIQYF. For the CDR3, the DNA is TGTGCCAGCAGCTTAAGTAAGGGGAACATTCAGTACTTC.

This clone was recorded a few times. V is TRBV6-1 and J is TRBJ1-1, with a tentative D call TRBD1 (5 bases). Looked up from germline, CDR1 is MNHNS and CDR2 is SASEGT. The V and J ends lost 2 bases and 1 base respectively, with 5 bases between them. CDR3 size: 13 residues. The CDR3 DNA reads TGTGCCAGCAGTGAACAGGGGAACACTGAAGCTTTCTTT. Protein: CASSEQGNTEAFF.

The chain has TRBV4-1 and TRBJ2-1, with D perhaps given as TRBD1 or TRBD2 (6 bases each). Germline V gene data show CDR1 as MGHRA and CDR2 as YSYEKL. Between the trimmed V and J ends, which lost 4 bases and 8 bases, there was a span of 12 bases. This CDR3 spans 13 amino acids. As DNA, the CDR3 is TGCGCCAGCAGCCCCGGGGGCTGGGATGAGCAGTTCTTC. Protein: CASSPGGWDEQFF.

CDR3 bases: TGTGCCAGCAGTCCTCTGGGACTGACTGAAGCTTTCTTT. Its protein is CASSPLGLTEAFF. The chain links TRBV25-1 to TRBJ1-1; weak D call: TRBD1 (5 bases). The germline V and J ends were trimmed by 5 bases and 5 bases, with 12 bases remaining between them. Germline lookup yields CDR1 MGHDK and CDR2 SYGVNS. This CDR3 has 13 residues. The full variable domain, completed using reference TRBV25-1 and TRBJ1-1, is EADIYQTPRYLVIGTGKKITLECSQTMGHDKMYWYQQDPGMELHLIHYSYGVNSTEKGDLSSESTVSRIRTEHFPLTLESARPSHTSQYLCASSPLGLTEAFFGQGTRLTVV.

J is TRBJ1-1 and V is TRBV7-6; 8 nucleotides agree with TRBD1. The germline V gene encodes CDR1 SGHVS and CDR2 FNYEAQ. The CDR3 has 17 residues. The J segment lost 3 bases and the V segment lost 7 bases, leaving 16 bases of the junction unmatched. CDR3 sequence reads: CASTLKRAGGWDTEAFF. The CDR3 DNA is TGTGCCAGCACCCTAAAACGGGCAGGGGGCTGGGACACTGAAGCTTTCTTT.

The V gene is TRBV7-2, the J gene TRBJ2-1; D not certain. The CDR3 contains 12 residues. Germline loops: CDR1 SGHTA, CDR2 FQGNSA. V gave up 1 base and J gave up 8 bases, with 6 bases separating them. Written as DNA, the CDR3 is TGTGCCAGCAGCTTAGGAGTGCATGAGCAGTTCTTC. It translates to CASSLGVHEQFF. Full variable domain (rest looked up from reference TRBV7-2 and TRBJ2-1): GAGVSQSPSNKVTEKGKDVELRCDPISGHTALYWYRQSLGQGLEFLIYFQGNSAPDKSGLPSDRFSAERTGGSVSTLTIQRTQQEDSAVYLCASSLGVHEQFFGPGTRLTVL.

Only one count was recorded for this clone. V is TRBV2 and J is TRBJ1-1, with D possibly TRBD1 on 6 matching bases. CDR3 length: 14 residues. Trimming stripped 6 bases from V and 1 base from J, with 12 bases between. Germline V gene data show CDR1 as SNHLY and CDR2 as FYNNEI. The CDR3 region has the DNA TGTGCCAGCAGACAGGGAGATTGGAACACTGAAGCTTTCTTT. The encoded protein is CASRQGDWNTEAFF.

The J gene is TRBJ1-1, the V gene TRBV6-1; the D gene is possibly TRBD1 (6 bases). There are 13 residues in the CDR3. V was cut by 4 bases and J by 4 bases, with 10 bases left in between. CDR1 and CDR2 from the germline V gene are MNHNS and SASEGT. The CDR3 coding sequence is TGTGCCAGCAGTGTCGGGACATTCACTGAAGCTTTCTTT. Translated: CASSVGTFTEAFF.

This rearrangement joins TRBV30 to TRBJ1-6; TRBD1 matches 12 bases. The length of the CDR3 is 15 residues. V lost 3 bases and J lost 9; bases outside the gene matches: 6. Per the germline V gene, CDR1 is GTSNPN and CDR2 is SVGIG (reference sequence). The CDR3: CAWRRDRGLLSPLHF. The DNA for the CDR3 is TGTGCCTGGAGAAGGGACAGGGGGCTTCTTTCACCCCTCCACTTT. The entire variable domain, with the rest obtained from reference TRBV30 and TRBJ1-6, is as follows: SQTIHQWPATLVQPVGSPLSLECTVEGTSNPNLYWYRQAAGRGLQLLFYSVGIGQISSEVPQNLSASRPQDRQFILSSKKLLLSDSGFYLCAWRRDRGLLSPLHFGNGTRLTVT.

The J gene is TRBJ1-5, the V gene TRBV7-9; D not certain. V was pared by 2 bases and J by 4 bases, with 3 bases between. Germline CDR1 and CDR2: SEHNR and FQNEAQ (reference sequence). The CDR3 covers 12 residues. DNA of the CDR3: TGTGCCAGCAGCTTAATGAATCAGCCCCAGCATTTT. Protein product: CASSLMNQPQHF. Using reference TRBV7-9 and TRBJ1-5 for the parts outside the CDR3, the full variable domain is DTGVSQNPRHKITKRGQNVTFRCDPISEHNRLYWYRQTLGQGPEFLTYFQNEAQLEKSRLLSDRFSAERPKGSFSTLEIQRTEQGDSAMYLCASSLMNQPQHFGDGTRLSIL.

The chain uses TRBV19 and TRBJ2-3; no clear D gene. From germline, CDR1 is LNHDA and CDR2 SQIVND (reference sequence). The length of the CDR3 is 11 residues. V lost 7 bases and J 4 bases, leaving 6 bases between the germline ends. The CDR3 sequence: CASMIADTQYF. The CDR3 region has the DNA TGTGCCAGTATGATAGCAGATACGCAGTATTTT.

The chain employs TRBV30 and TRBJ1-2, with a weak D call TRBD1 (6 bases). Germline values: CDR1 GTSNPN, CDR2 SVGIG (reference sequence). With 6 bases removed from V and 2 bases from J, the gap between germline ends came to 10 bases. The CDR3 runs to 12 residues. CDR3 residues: CACRQENYGYTF. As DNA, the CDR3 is TGTGCCTGCCGACAGGAAAACTATGGCTACACCTTC.

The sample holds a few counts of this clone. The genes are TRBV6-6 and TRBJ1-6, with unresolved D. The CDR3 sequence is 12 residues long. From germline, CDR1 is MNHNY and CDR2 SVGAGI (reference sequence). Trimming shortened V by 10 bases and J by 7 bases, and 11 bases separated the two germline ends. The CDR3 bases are TGTGCCACCTATAGGCGGAATTCACCCCTCCACTTT. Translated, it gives CATYRRNSPLHF.